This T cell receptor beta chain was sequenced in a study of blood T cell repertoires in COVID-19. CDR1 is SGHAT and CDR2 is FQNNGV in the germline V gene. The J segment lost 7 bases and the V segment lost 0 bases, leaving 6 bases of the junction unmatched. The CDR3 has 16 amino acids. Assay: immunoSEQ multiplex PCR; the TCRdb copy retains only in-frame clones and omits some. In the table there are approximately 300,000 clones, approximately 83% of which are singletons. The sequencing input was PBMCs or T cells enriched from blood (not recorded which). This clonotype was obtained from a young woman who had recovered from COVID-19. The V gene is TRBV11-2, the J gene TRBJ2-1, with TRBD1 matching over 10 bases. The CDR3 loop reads CASSLDGGTGVNEQFF. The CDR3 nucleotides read TGTGCCAGCAGCTTAGATGGGGGGACAGGGGTGAATGAGCAGTTCTTC.